A selection of T cell receptor beta chains follows, all from one sample in a study of T cells after yellow fever vaccination. TCRdb fed the 5' RACE reads into MiXCR, producing one record per CDR3 protein. In the table there are nearly 350,000 distinct CDR3 sequences, roughly 8.6% of which are singletons. Material: PBMCs, obtained roughly seven weeks after the first yellow fever vaccination. Receptors were obtained from a man between 18 and 29 years old who received the YFV17D yellow fever vaccine. Both conserved end residues are part of each CDR3. A D gene is named only where the DNA matches it firmly. The size field is filled for only some rows; it gives once, few, many or a size class.

D,size,J,V,CDR3,DNA
-,few,TRBJ2-5,TRBV7-2,CASSLVGRRNHQETQYF,TGTGCCAGCAGCTTAGTAGGGCGCAGGAATCACCAAGAGACCCAGTACTTC
TRBD1,few,TRBJ1-2,TRBV12-3/TRBV12-4,CASTQDRGDYGYTF,TGTGCCAGCACCCAAGACAGGGGAGACTATGGCTACACCTTC
TRBD1,many,TRBJ1-1,TRBV29-1,CSVGGAWTGDFNTEAFF,TGCAGCGTTGGGGGAGCGTGGACAGGGGATTTTAACACTGAAGCTTTCTTT
TRBD1,few,TRBJ2-2,TRBV12-3/TRBV12-4,CASSLWDRSTGELFF,TGTGCCAGCAGTTTGTGGGACAGATCCACCGGGGAGCTGTTTTTT
-,-,TRBJ1-1,TRBV12-3/TRBV12-4,CASSSRSWNTEAFF,TGTGCCAGCAGTTCCCGTTCGTGGAACACTGAAGCTTTCTTT
-,-,TRBJ1-2,TRBV4-3,CASSQGAPGTRGYTF,TGCGCCAGCAGCCAAGGTGCCCCAGGTACTAGGGGCTACACCTTC
TRBD1,-,TRBJ2-3,TRBV11-2,CASSIGQGRQYF,TGTGCCAGCAGCATAGGACAGGGTCGTCAGTATTTT
TRBD1,few,TRBJ1-5,TRBV12-3/TRBV12-4,CASSLTDRGNQPQHF,TGTGCCAGCAGTTTAACGGACAGGGGCAATCAGCCCCAGCATTTT
TRBD1,few,TRBJ2-2,TRBV7-9,CATGSGTGTGELFF,TGTGCCACCGGGTCCGGGACAGGGACCGGGGAGCTGTTTTTT
-,many,TRBJ1-5,TRBV20-1,CSASHSPKQPQHF,TGCAGTGCTAGCCATAGCCCTAAGCAGCCCCAGCATTTT
TRBD2,few,TRBJ2-3,TRBV7-3,CASSFGTSRDTDTQYF,TGTGCCAGCAGCTTTGGGACTAGCAGAGACACAGATACGCAGTATTTT
-,-,TRBJ1-6,TRBV4-3,CASSQDTGSSYNSPLHF,TGCGCCAGCAGCCAGGATACAGGGAGCTCCTATAATTCACCCCTCCACTTT
TRBD1,-,TRBJ1-2,TRBV4-1,CASSKETGVRGNSGYTF,TGCGCCAGCAGCAAAGAAACGGGGGTCAGGGGGAATTCTGGCTACACCTTC
TRBD2,many,TRBJ2-2,TRBV29-1,CSTQGGGNTGELFF,TGCAGCACCCAGGGCGGGGGGAACACCGGGGAGCTGTTTTTT
-,-,TRBJ2-1,TRBV7-9,CASSSPAGVYGDEQFF,TGTGCCAGCAGCTCCCCGGCCGGGGTTTATGGCGATGAGCAGTTCTTC
TRBD1,-,TRBJ2-4,TRBV27,CASSSHDRAGIQYF,TGTGCCAGCAGTTCCCACGACAGGGCCGGCATTCAGTACTTC
TRBD1,-,TRBJ1-4,TRBV5-1,CASSLEAGGEKLFF,TGCGCCAGCAGCTTGGAGGCAGGGGGTGAAAAACTGTTTTTT
TRBD1,-,TRBJ1-6,TRBV6-5,CASSSQGGSTGTSYSPLHF,TGTGCCAGCAGTTCCCAGGGGGGATCGACAGGGACCTCCTATTCACCCCTCCACTTT
-,many,TRBJ1-5,TRBV6-5,CASSYLGGSQPQHF,TGTGCCAGCAGTTACTTAGGGGGTAGTCAGCCCCAGCATTTT
TRBD1,many,TRBJ2-2,TRBV19,CASRDRETGELFF,TGTGCCAGTAGAGACAGGGAAACCGGGGAGCTGTTTTTT
-,-,TRBJ1-4,TRBV20-1,CSVRGGPNEKLFF,TGCAGTGTAAGAGGAGGTCCTAATGAAAAACTGTTTTTT
-,-,TRBJ2-3,TRBV6-2/TRBV6-3,CASISAVGRSADTQYF,TGTGCCAGCATCTCCGCGGTGGGAAGGTCCGCAGATACGCAGTATTTT
-,-,TRBJ1-5,TRBV4-2,CASSQERMGNQPQHF,TGTGCCAGCAGCCAAGAGCGTATGGGAAATCAGCCCCAGCATTTT
-,-,TRBJ2-3,TRBV19,CASIRDVSSTDTQYF,TGTGCCAGTATCCGCGACGTATCTAGCACAGATACGCAGTATTTT
-,-,TRBJ2-1,TRBV7-9,CASSPSLQGGYEQFF,TGTGCCAGCAGCCCTAGCTTGCAGGGTGGATATGAGCAGTTCTTC
-,few,TRBJ1-1,TRBV7-6,CASSPQAGHMNTEAFF,TGTGCCAGCAGCCCTCAGGCGGGACACATGAACACTGAAGCTTTCTTT
-,-,TRBJ2-3,TRBV7-9,CASSGDLFPPYTQYF,TGTGCCAGCAGCGGTGACCTTTTTCCCCCCTATACGCAGTATTTT
-,few,TRBJ2-2,TRBV30,CAWSRAGELFF,TGTGCCTGGAGTAGGGCCGGGGAGCTGTTTTTT
-,-,TRBJ2-5,TRBV7-2,CASSLGVAAEETQYF,TGTGCCAGCAGCTTAGGAGTGGCGGCAGAAGAGACCCAGTACTTC
TRBD1,-,TRBJ2-3,TRBV5-4,CASSIDRVGTDTQYF,TGTGCCAGCAGCATAGACAGGGTAGGGACAGATACGCAGTATTTT
TRBD1,few,TRBJ2-1,TRBV20-1,CSALGQTFLNEQFF,TGCAGTGCTTTGGGACAGACTTTTCTGAATGAGCAGTTCTTC
TRBD1,-,TRBJ2-6,TRBV15,CATSRGQITSGANVLTF,TGTGCCACCAGCAGGGGACAGATCACCTCTGGGGCCAACGTCCTGACTTTC
-,few,TRBJ1-1,TRBV5-4,CASSLYISLTEAFF,TGTGCCAGCAGCTTGTATATCAGCCTCACTGAAGCTTTCTTT
TRBD1,few,TRBJ2-1,TRBV5-1,CASSQDRPRDEQFF,TGCGCCAGCAGCCAGGACAGGCCGCGGGATGAGCAGTTCTTC
-,-,TRBJ1-4,TRBV20-1,CSASRTPVGEKLFF,TGCAGTGCTAGCCGAACCCCGGTTGGGGAAAAACTGTTTTTT
TRBD2,few,TRBJ2-5,TRBV6-2/TRBV6-3,CASSLPQRGLIETQYF,TGTGCCAGCAGTTTACCTCAGCGGGGTCTTATAGAGACCCAGTACTTC
-,few,TRBJ1-1,TRBV6-5,CASSYSGLETLKGTEAFF,TGTGCCAGCAGTTACTCTGGTTTGGAGACATTAAAAGGGACTGAAGCTTTCTTT